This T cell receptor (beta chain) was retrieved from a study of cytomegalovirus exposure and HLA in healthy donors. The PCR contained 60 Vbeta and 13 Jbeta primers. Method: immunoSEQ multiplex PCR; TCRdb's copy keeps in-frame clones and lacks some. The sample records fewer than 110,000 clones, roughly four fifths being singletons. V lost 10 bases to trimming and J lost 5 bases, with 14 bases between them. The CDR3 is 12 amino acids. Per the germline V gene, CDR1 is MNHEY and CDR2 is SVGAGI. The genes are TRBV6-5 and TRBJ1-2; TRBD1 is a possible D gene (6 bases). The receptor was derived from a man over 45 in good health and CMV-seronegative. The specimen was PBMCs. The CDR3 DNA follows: TGTGCCACGGGGCTGAGGGGGTATGGCTACACCTTC. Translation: CATGLRGYGYTF.